The 23 T cell receptor beta chains given below trace back to one sample, sequenced in a study of cytomegalovirus exposure and HLA in healthy donors. Primers included in the PCR were 60 Vbeta and 13 Jbeta primers. Here immunoSEQ multiplex PCR was the method, and the copy in TCRdb shows in-frame clones only, minus some. The table shows roughly 83,000 clones, with approximately 75% occurring only once. Sample: PBMCs. The receptor source for this set is a man aged 60 to 69 in good health and CMV-seronegative.

This clone was observed a handful of times. The chain carries TRBV19 and TRBJ1-5; D may be TRBD1 (6 bases). The CDR3 has 15 residues. Trimming stripped 5 bases from V and 4 bases from J, with 15 bases between. CDR1 and CDR2 (germline): LNHDA, SQIVND (reference sequence). CDR3 coding DNA: TGTGCCAGTAGTCCCCGGACAGCTTTAAATCAGCCCCAGCATTTT. This sequence encodes CASSPRTALNQPQHF. Full variable domain (missing parts from reference TRBV19 and TRBJ1-5): DGGITQSPKYLFRKEGQNVTLSCEQNLNHDAMYWYRQDPGQGLRLIYYSQIVNDFQKGDIAEGYSVSREKKESFPLTVTSAQKNPTAFYLCASSPRTALNQPQHFGDGTRLSIL.

V usage is TRBV19 and J usage is TRBJ1-1, with D possibly matching TRBD1 (5 bases). Trimming pared 3 bases from V and 0 bases from J, leaving 11 bases between. This CDR3 contains 15 residues. Germline loops: CDR1 LNHDA, CDR2 SQIVND (reference sequence). The CDR3 DNA follows: TGTGCCAGTAGTATCGGGGGATCCATGAACACTGAAGCTTTCTTT. Residues: CASSIGGSMNTEAFF.

The chain is built from TRBV4-2 and TRBJ2-3; D is possibly TRBD2 (5 bases). This CDR3 is 15 amino acids long. Trimming took 2 bases from V and 4 from J, leaving 13 bases between them. Germline-derived CDR1 and CDR2 are LGHNA and YNFKEQ. In DNA form, the CDR3 reads TGTGCCAGCAGCCAATTTCTGATGAGGGCAGATACGCAGTATTTT. It encodes CASSQFLMRADTQYF.

This CDR3 reads CASIASPNYGYTF. CDR3 bases: TGTGCCAGCATTGCAAGCCCTAACTATGGCTACACCTTC. V is TRBV6-5 and J is TRBJ1-2, with D unresolved. V dropped 7 bases and J dropped 0 bases, with 9 bases sitting between them. CDR1 is MNHEY and CDR2 is SVGAGI in the germline V gene. The CDR3 has 13 residues.

This clone was seen more than once but under ten times. The V gene is TRBV7-9, the J gene TRBJ1-6; unclear D gene. Germline V CDR1 and CDR2: SEHNR, FQNEAQ (reference sequence). Trimming shortened V by 5 bases and J by 6 bases, and 11 bases separated the two germline ends. CDR3 length: 14 amino acids. The CDR3 here is CASSQDGSNSPLHF. In nucleotides, the CDR3 is TGTGCCAGCAGCCAGGATGGGTCTAATTCACCCCTCCACTTT.

This clone has a handful of counts. The chain employs TRBV19 and TRBJ2-1; maybe TRBD2 (7 bases). Germline V gives CDR1 LNHDA, CDR2 SQIVND (reference sequence). This CDR3 has 15 residues. V lost 3 bases and J 7 bases, leaving 16 bases between the germline ends. CDR3 DNA: TGTGCCAGTAGTATCCTCGGGGAGGGGGGGAATGAGCAGTTCTTC. It codes for CASSILGEGGNEQFF. Full variable domain (remainder filled in from reference TRBV19 and TRBJ2-1): DGGITQSPKYLFRKEGQNVTLSCEQNLNHDAMYWYRQDPGQGLRLIYYSQIVNDFQKGDIAEGYSVSREKKESFPLTVTSAQKNPTAFYLCASSILGEGGNEQFFGPGTRLTVL.

This sequence joins TRBV5-1 and TRBJ2-7, with D maybe TRBD2 (5 bases). Between the trimmed V and J ends, which lost 1 base and 4 bases, there was a span of 15 bases. The germline V gene encodes CDR1 SGHRS and CDR2 YFSETQ. The CDR3 totals 15 residues. This chain's CDR3 is CASSLRPGIGYEQYF. CDR3 DNA sequence: TGCGCCAGCAGCTTGCGTCCCGGGATCGGTTACGAGCAGTACTTC.

This clone has only a few counts. The chain has TRBV7-9 and TRBJ1-4; D is unresolved. V was pared by 1 base and J by 8 bases, with 8 bases between. This CDR3 is 13 amino acids long. Germline assignment: CDR1 SEHNR and CDR2 FQNEAQ (reference sequence). For the CDR3, the DNA is TGTGCCAGCAGCTTAGGGACGGGGGAAAAACTGTTTTTT. This translates into CASSLGTGEKLFF.

J is TRBJ1-2 and V is TRBV7-2; 9 bases map to TRBD1. CDR1 and CDR2 (germline): SGHTA, FQGNSA. V lost 5 bases and J lost 5; bases outside the gene matches: 9. The CDR3 contains 15 residues. As DNA, the CDR3 is TGTGCCAGCAGCCCAAGGCGGACAGGGGCGTATGGCTACACCTTC. Translated: CASSPRRTGAYGYTF. Looking up the rest from reference TRBV7-2 and TRBJ1-2 gives the full variable domain: GAGVSQSPSNKVTEKGKDVELRCDPISGHTALYWYRQSLGQGLEFLIYFQGNSAPDKSGLPSDRFSAERTGGSVSTLTIQRTQQEDSAVYLCASSPRRTGAYGYTFGSGTRLTVV.

This clone was counted a few times. The chain joins TRBV7-9 to TRBJ1-1; TRBD1 is a possible D gene (5 bases). The ends were cut back, 1 base at V and 5 bases at J, with 11 bases in the middle. Germline V CDR1 and CDR2: SEHNR, FQNEAQ (reference sequence). This CDR3 has 14 amino acids. The CDR3 here is CASSLGGGVTEAFF. The DNA of the CDR3 is TGTGCCAGCAGCTTAGGGGGCGGGGTGACTGAAGCTTTCTTT.

The chain combines TRBV6-1 with TRBJ2-1; perhaps TRBD2 as D (6 bases). The V end was cut by 7 bases, the J end by 2 bases, with 9 bases between. The germline CDR1 and CDR2 sequences are MNHNS and SASEGT. This CDR3 contains 13 residues. CDR3 residues: CASKAGTYNEQFF. In DNA, the CDR3 is TGTGCCAGCAAAGCGGGTACCTACAATGAGCAGTTCTTC.

The chain combines TRBV6-1 with TRBJ2-3, with D possibly TRBD2 on 5 matching bases. CDR1 and CDR2 (germline): MNHNS, SASEGT. The CDR3 consists of 14 residues. Trimming left V 5 bases short and J 4 bases short, with 13 bases between. In nucleotides, the CDR3 is TGTGCCAGCAGTCTCCGGGTGGAGGCAGATACGCAGTATTTT. This codes for CASSLRVEADTQYF.

The chain links TRBV14 to TRBJ1-1, with TRBD1 matching over 8 bases. The CDR3 totals 14 residues. Germline V gene sequence: CDR1 SGHDN, CDR2 FVKESK. The V and J ends lost 4 bases and 2 bases, in that order; junction bases with no gene match: 3. DNA of the CDR3: TGTGCCAGCAGCCCCCAGGGGGCTAACACTGAAGCTTTCTTT. Residues: CASSPQGANTEAFF.

This clone was observed a handful of times. One end of the junction is discordant with germline, which a read error may explain. The V call is TRBV6-5, the J call TRBJ1-1; D unresolved. Germline V gene data show CDR1 as MNHEY and CDR2 as SVGAGI. The CDR3 is made up of 12 amino acids. The CDR3 DNA sequence: TGTGCCACCCTTTCGGAGAACGCTGAAGCTTTCTTT. Its protein product is CATLSENAEAFF.

The chain combines TRBV29-1 with TRBJ2-7; 7 nucleotides agree with TRBD1. Germline V CDR1 and CDR2: SQVTM, ANQGSEA. V lost 2 bases to trimming and J lost 2 bases; unmatched junction nucleotides: 6. The CDR3 is 14 residues long. CDR3 nucleotides: TGCAGCGTTGAAAAGACAGGGCAAACCTACGAGCAGTACTTC. Encoded protein: CSVEKTGQTYEQYF.

This clone was found a few times. This chain uses TRBV18 with TRBJ1-5; perhaps TRBD1 as D (5 bases). This CDR3 spans 13 amino acids. Germline V CDR1 and CDR2: KGHSH, LQKENI. The V end lost 3 bases, the J end lost 8 bases, and 11 bases lay between the germline ends. CDR3 nucleotides: TGTGCCAGCTCACCTGCGGGGGACGAGCCCCAGCATTTT. This codes for CASSPAGDEPQHF. Supplemented by reference TRBV18 and TRBJ1-5, the full variable domain reads NAGVMQNPRHLVRRRGQEARLRCSPMKGHSHVYWYRQLPEEGLKFMVYLQKENIIDESGMPKERFSAEFPKEGPSILRIQQVVRGDSAAYFCASSPAGDEPQHFGDGTRLSIL.

The V and J genes are TRBV5-5 and TRBJ2-7, with 13 bases matching TRBD2. Germline V gene data show CDR1 as SGHKS and CDR2 as YYEKEE (reference sequence). This CDR3 spans 20 amino acids. V lost 2 bases to trimming and J lost 0 bases; unmatched junction nucleotides: 14. The CDR3: CASSLLAGGSNGRSSYEQYF. The DNA for the CDR3 is TGTGCCAGCAGCTTACTAGCGGGGGGGAGCAACGGCAGAAGCTCCTACGAGCAGTACTTC.

The rearrangement joins TRBV21-1 to TRBJ1-5; TRBD1, the table's D call, was not compared with the DNA. TRBV21-1 is a known pseudogene. The CDR3 length is 19 residues. In DNA, the CDR3 is TGTGCCAGCAGCAAAATAAGGGACAGGGGCCTCTATAGCAATCAGCCCCAGCATTTT. It yields the protein CASSKIRDRGLYSNQPQHF.

With respect to this clone: A read error may account for a junction end that differs from germline. The rearrangement links TRBV18 to TRBJ1-2, with no clear D. The V gene's germline CDR1 is KGHSH and CDR2 LQKENI. The CDR3 is 14 amino acids. CDR3: CASSPGSGGIGYPF. In nucleotides, the CDR3 is TGTGCCAGCTCACCAGGGTCCGGCGGAATTGGCTACCCCTTC.

CDR3 sequence reads: CASSWGTSGGTSSYEQYF. The CDR3 DNA sequence: TGCGCCAGCAGCTGGGGGACTAGCGGGGGGACTTCCTCCTACGAGCAGTACTTC. The chain joins TRBV5-1 to TRBJ2-7; TRBD2 agrees at 15 bases. J was trimmed by 0 bases and V by 3 bases; bases with no gene match: 7. This CDR3 is built from 18 residues. From germline, CDR1 is SGHRS and CDR2 YFSETQ.

This clone occurred many times. V usage is TRBV9 and J usage is TRBJ1-1; D is unclear. The germline V gene has CDR1 SGDLS and CDR2 YYNGEE. The V end lost 4 bases, the J end lost 5 bases, and 12 bases lay between the germline ends. The CDR3 contains 13 residues. Here the CDR3 reads CASSPQRGTEAFF. The CDR3, as DNA: TGTGCCAGCAGCCCCCAGCGGGGAACTGAAGCTTTCTTT.

Points on this clone: Germline and junction disagree at one end, which may indicate a read error. V and J are TRBV7-9 and TRBJ1-5; TRBD1 agrees at 7 bases. CDR1 is SEHNR, CDR2 FQNEAQ, per germline (reference sequence). The CDR3 is made up of 17 amino acids. This CDR3 is CSSTRGVGDSSNQPQHF. DNA for the CDR3: TGTTCCAGCACCAGAGGCGTGGGGGACAGCAGCAATCAGCCCCAGCATTTT.

The chain has TRBV6-5 and TRBJ1-2; D is uncertain. This CDR3 comprises 13 residues. V was pared by 0 bases and J by 5 bases, with 7 bases between. Per the germline V gene, CDR1 is MNHEY and CDR2 is SVGAGI. CDR3: CASSYSARYGYTF. DNA of the CDR3: TGTGCCAGCAGTTACTCGGCTCGATATGGCTACACCTTC.